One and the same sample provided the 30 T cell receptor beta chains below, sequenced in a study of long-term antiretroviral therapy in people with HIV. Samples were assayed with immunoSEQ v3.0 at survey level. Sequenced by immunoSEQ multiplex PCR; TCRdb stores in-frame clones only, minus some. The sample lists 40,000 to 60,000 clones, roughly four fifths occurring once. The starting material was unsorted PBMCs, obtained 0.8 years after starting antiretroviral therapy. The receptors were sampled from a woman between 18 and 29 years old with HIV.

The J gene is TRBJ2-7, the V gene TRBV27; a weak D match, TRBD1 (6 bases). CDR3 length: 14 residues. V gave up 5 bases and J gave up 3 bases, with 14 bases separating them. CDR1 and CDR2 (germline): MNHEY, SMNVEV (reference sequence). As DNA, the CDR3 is TGTGCCAGCAGTCCCCAGGGGAGTGGCTACGAGCAGTACTTC. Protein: CASSPQGSGYEQYF.

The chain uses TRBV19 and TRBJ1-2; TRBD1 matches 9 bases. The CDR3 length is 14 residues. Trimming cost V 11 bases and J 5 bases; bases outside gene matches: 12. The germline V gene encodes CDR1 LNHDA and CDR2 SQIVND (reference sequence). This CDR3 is CASTPTGQGYGYTF. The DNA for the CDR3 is TGTGCCTCTACCCCAACGGGACAGGGTTATGGCTACACCTTC.

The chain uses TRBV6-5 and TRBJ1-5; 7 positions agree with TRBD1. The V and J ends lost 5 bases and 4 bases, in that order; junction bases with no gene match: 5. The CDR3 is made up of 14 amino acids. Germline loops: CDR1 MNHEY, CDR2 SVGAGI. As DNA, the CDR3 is TGTGCCAGCAGTCCCGGGACAGTTAATCAGCCCCAGCATTTT. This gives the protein CASSPGTVNQPQHF.

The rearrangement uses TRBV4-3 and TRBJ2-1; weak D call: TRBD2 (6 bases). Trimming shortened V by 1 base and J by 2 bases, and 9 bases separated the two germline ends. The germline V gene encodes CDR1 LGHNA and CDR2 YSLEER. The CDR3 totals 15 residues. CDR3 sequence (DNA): TGCGCCAGCAGCCAAGGCGGGGCGACCTACAATGAGCAGTTCTTC. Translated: CASSQGGATYNEQFF.

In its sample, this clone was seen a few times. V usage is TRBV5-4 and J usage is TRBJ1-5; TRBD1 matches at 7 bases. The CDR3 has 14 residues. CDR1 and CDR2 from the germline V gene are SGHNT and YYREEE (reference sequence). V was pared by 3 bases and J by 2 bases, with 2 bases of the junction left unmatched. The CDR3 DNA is TGTGCCAGCAGCTCGGGACAGCGCAATCAGCCCCAGCATTTT. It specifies CASSSGQRNQPQHF.

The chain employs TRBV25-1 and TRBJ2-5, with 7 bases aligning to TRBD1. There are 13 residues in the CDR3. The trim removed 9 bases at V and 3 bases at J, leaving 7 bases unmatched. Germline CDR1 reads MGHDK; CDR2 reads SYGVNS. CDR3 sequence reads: CASSQGGEETQYF. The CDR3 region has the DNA TGTGCCAGTTCTCAAGGGGGCGAAGAGACCCAGTACTTC.

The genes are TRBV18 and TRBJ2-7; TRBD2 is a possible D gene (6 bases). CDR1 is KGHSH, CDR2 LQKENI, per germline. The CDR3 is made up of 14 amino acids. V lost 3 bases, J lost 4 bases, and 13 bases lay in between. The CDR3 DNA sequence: TGTGCCAGCTCACCTGCTAGCGAGGCATACGAGCAGTACTTC. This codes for CASSPASEAYEQYF.

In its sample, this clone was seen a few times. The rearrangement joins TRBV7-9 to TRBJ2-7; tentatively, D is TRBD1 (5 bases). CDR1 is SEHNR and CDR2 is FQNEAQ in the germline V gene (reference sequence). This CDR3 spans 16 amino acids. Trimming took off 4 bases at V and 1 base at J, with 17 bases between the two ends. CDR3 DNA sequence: TGTGCCAGCAGCTCTAGTTCAGGGCTCCAATCCTACGAGCAGTACTTC. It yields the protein CASSSSSGLQSYEQYF.

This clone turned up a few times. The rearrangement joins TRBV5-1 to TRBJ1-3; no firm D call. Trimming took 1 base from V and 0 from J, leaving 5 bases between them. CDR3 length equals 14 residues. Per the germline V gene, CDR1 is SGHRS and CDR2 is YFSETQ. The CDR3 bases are TGCGCCAGCAGCTTGCAGTCCTCTGGAAACACCATATATTTT. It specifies CASSLQSSGNTIYF.

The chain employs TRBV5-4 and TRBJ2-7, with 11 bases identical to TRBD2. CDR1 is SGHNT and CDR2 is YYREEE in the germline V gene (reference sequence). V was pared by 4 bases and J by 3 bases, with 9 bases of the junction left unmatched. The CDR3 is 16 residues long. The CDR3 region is CASSPFGTSGIYEQYF. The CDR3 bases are TGTGCCAGCAGCCCATTTGGGACTAGCGGTATCTACGAGCAGTACTTC.

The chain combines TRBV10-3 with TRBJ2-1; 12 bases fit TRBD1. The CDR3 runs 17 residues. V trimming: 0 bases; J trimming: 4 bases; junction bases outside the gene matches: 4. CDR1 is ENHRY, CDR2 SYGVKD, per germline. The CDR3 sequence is CAISESGQGARYNEQFF. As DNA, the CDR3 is TGTGCCATCAGTGAGTCGGGACAGGGGGCGAGGTACAATGAGCAGTTCTTC.

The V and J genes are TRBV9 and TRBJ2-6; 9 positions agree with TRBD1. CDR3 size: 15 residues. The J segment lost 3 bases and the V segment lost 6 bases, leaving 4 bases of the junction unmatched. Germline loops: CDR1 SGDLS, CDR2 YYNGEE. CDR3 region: CASTQGALGANVLTF. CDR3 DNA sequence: TGTGCCAGCACACAGGGGGCGCTTGGGGCCAACGTCCTGACTTTC.

The CDR3 DNA is TGTGCCAGCAGCCAAGAGGGGACTAGCGGGAGGGCCGGGGACAATGAGCAGTTCTTC. Its protein product is CASSQEGTSGRAGDNEQFF. The chain combines TRBV4-2 with TRBJ2-1; 16 bases match TRBD2. The CDR3 consists of 19 residues. CDR1 is LGHNA, CDR2 YNFKEQ, per germline. Losses at the gene ends were 0 bases for V and 5 bases for J; bases not matched to a gene: 7.

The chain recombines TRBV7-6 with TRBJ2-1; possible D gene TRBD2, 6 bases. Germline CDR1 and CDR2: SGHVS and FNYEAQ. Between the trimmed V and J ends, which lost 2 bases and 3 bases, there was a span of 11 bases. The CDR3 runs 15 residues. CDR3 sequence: CASSLRLANYNEQFF. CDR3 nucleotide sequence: TGTGCCAGCAGCTTACGGCTAGCGAACTACAATGAGCAGTTCTTC.

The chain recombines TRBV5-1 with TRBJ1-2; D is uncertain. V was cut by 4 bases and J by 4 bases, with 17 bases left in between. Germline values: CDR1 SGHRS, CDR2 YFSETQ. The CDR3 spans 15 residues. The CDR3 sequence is CASSLSPLTGYGYTF. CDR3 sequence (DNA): TGCGCCAGCAGCCTTTCGCCCTTAACTGGCTATGGCTACACCTTC.

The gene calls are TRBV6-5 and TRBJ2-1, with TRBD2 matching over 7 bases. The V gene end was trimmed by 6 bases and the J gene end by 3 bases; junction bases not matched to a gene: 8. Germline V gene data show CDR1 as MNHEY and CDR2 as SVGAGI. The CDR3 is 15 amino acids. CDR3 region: CASSHGAGDYNEQFF. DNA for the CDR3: TGTGCCAGCAGCCACGGGGCGGGAGACTACAATGAGCAGTTCTTC.

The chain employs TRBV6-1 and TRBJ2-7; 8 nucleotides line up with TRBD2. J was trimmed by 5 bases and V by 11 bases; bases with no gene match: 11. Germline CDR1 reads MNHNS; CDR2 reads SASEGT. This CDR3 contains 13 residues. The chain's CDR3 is CAGHRGGGDEQYF. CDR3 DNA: TGTGCCGGCCACCGGGGGGGCGGCGACGAGCAGTACTTC.

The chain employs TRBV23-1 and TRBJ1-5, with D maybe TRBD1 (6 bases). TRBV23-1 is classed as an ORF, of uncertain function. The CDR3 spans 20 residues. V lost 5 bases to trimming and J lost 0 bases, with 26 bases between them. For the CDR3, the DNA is TGCGCCAGCAGTACAGGTCCGACAGGATGGTTGAGGAATAGCAATCAGCCCCAGCATTTT. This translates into CASSTGPTGWLRNSNQPQHF.

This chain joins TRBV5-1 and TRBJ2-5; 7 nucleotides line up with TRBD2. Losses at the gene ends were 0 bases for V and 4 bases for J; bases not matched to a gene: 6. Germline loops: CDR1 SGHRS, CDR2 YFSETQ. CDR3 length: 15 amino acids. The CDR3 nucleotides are TGCGCCAGCAGCTTGGCTGGGGCTAGCGGAGAGACCCAGTACTTC. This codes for CASSLAGASGETQYF.

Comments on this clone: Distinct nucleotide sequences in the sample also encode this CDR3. This CDR3 reads CASSIGLGTEAFF. CDR3 sequence (DNA): TGTGCCAGTAGTATCGGTCTAGGGACAGAAGCTTTCTTT. The chain uses TRBV19 and TRBJ1-1; TRBD1 might be the D (6 bases). Per the germline V gene, CDR1 is LNHDA and CDR2 is SQIVND (reference sequence). The CDR3 loop spans 13 amino acids. Between the trimmed V and J ends, which lost 3 bases and 8 bases, there was a span of 13 bases.

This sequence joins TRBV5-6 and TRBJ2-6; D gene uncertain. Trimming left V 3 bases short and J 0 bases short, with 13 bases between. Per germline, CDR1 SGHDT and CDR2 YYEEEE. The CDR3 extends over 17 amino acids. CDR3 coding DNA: TGTGCCAGCAGCTATTTAGGCAGATCCTCTGGGGCCAACGTCCTGACTTTC. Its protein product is CASSYLGRSSGANVLTF.

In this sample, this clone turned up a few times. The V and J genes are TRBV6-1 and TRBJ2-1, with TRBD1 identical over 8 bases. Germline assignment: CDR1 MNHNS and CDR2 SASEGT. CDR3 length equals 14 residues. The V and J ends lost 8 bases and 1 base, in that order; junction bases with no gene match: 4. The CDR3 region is CASLRDRSYNEQFF. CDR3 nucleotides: TGTGCCAGCCTACGGGACAGGTCCTACAATGAGCAGTTCTTC.

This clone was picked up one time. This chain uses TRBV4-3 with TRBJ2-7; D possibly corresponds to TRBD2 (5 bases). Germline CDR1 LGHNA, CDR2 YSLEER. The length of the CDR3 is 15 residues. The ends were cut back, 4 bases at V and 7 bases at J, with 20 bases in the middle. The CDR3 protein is CASSLFPADTGEQYF. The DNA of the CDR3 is TGCGCCAGCAGCCTTTTCCCTGCAGACACGGGAGAGCAGTACTTC.

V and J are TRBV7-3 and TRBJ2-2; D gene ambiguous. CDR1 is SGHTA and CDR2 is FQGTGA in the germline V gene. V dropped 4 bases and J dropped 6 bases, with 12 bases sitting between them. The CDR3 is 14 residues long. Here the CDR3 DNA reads TGTGCCAGCAGCTCAACGACGCTTTCCGGGGAGCTGTTTTTT. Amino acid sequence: CASSSTTLSGELFF. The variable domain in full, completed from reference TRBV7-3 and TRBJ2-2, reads GAGVSQTPSNKVTEKGKYVELRCDPISGHTALYWYRQSLGQGPEFLIYFQGTGAADDSGLPNDRFFAVRPEGSVSTLKIQRTERGDSAVYLCASSSTTLSGELFFGEGSRLTVL.

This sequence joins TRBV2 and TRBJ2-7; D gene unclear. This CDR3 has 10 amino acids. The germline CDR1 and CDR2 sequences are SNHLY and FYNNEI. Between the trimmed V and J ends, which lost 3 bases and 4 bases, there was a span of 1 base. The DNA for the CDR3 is TGTGCCAGCAGTGAGTACGAGCAGTACTTC. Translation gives CASSEYEQYF.

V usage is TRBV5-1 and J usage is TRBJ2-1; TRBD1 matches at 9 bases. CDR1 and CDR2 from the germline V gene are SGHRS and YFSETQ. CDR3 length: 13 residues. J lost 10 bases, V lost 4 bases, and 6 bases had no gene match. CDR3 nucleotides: TGCGCCAGCAGCCAAACAGGGGGCCGAGAGCAGTTCTTC. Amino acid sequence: CASSQTGGREQFF.

The CDR3 DNA reads as TGTGCCAGCAGCCACACTCCTACGGCGTGGGTAGGCACTGAAGCTTTCTTT. It codes for CASSHTPTAWVGTEAFF. The chain carries TRBV9 and TRBJ1-1; D is unresolved. The CDR3 covers 17 residues. V was pared by 4 bases and J by 4 bases, with 23 bases between. Germline CDR1 SGDLS, CDR2 YYNGEE.

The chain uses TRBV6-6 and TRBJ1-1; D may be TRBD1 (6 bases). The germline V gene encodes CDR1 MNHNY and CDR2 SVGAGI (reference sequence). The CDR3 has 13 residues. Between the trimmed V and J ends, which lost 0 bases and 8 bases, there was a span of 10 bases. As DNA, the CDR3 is TGTGCCAGCAGTTACTCGGGGGGGGGCGAAGCTTTCTTT. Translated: CASSYSGGGEAFF.

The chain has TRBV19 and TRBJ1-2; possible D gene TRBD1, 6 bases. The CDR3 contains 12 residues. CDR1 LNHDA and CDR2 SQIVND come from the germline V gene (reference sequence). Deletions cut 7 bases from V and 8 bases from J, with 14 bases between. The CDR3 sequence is CASNYRETGYTF. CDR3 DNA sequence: TGTGCCAGTAACTACAGGGAGACCGGCTACACCTTC.

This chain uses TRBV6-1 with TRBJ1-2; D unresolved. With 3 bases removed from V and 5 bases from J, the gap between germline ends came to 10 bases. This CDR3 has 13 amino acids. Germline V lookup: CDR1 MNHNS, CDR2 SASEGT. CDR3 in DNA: TGTGCCAGCAGTGAGGGTGAGGGTTATGGCTACACCTTC. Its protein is CASSEGEGYGYTF.